The T cell receptor (beta chain) under discussion was sequenced for a study of Tregs in tolerant kidney transplant recipients. Whole-study results and caveats: Biological reproducibility was not directly addressed in this study. Expanding Tregs on activated donor B cells appeared to best identify donor-specific TCRbeta clones.

Germline CDR1 is LNHNV and CDR2 is YYDKDF (reference sequence). Deletions cut 0 bases from V and 4 bases from J, with 15 bases between. The CDR3 contains 16 residues. Profiling relied on immunoSEQ multiplex PCR, and the TCRdb table lists in-frame clones only, not all of them. The data hold roughly 250,000 clones, with 80% to 85% observed a single time. Thawed PBMCs were FACS-sorted into unstimulated CD4+CD25+CD127- regulatory T cells, CD4+CD25- non-regulatory cells, CD4 and CD8 cells. A remark on this clone: Its matching antigen is unknown.

Source material: CD4+ T cells from blood. The V call is TRBV15, the J call TRBJ1-2; D perhaps matches TRBD1 (6 bases). This receptor was taken from a human donor in good health. CDR3 amino acids: CATSRDIIRGAYGYTF. In DNA form, the CDR3 reads TGTGCCACCAGCAGAGATATTATCAGGGGAGCCTATGGCTACACCTTC.